A single sample is the source of the 11 T cell receptor beta chains below, sequenced in a study of blood T cell repertoires in COVID-19. Measured with immunoSEQ multiplex PCR; TCRdb has only the in-frame clones, and not every one. The repertoire holds about 90,000 clones, with about 82% as singletons. The specimen sequenced was peripheral blood. All receptors derive from a woman in her 70s with active or convalescent COVID-19.

About this clone itself: This CDR3 is also generated by other DNA sequences in the sample. This chain's CDR3 is CASSPDRTSYNEQFF. The CDR3 DNA follows: TGTGCCAGCAGTCCGGACAGGACCTCCTACAATGAGCAGTTCTTC. The chain recombines TRBV6-5 with TRBJ2-1; 7 bases agree with TRBD1. The J segment lost 0 bases and the V segment lost 5 bases, leaving 4 bases of the junction unmatched. CDR3 size: 15 residues. In germline, CDR1 is MNHEY, CDR2 SVGAGI.

This sequence joins TRBV5-4 and TRBJ1-4; 7 bases map to TRBD1. Germline lookup yields CDR1 SGHNT and CDR2 YYREEE (reference sequence). The junction had 3 bases not matched to a gene; V was cut back by 2 bases and J by 8 bases. The CDR3 is made up of 13 amino acids. The CDR3 DNA sequence: TGTGCCAGCAGCTTCGGACAGGACGAAAAACTGTTTTTT. Protein: CASSFGQDEKLFF.

The chain recombines TRBV5-1 with TRBJ2-2, with 12 bases identical to TRBD1. With V trimmed by 4 bases and J by 5 bases, 3 bases remained unmatched. The CDR3 has 15 residues. Germline V gene data show CDR1 as SGHRS and CDR2 as YFSETQ. This chain's CDR3 is CASSEGQGATGELFF. The CDR3 DNA sequence: TGCGCCAGCAGCGAGGGACAGGGGGCGACCGGGGAGCTGTTTTTT. The full variable domain, rest sourced from reference TRBV5-1 and TRBJ2-2, is KAGVTQTPRYLIKTRGQQVTLSCSPISGHRSVSWYQQTPGQGLQFLFEYFSETQRNKGNFPGRFSGRQFSNSRSEMNVSTLELGDSALYLCASSEGQGATGELFFGEGSRLTVL.

V is TRBV18 and J is TRBJ1-1; D not certain. The CDR3 length is 13 residues. CDR1 and CDR2 (germline): KGHSH, LQKENI. V was shortened by 5 bases and J by 1 base, with 8 bases between the two germline ends. The CDR3 nucleotides are TGTGCCAGCTCAGCCACAGAGAACACTGAAGCTTTCTTT. This codes for CASSATENTEAFF.

The gene calls are TRBV5-4 and TRBJ2-3; the match to TRBD2 covers 14 bases. The CDR3 is 16 amino acids. V shed 0 bases, J shed 3 bases, and the junction held 0 bases outside the gene matches. Germline V CDR1 and CDR2: SGHNT, YYREEE (reference sequence). CDR3 DNA sequence: TGTGCCAGCAGCTTGGGACTAGCGGGGGGGACAGATACGCAGTATTTT. Protein sequence: CASSLGLAGGTDTQYF.

V usage is TRBV14 and J usage is TRBJ1-5, with 9 nucleotides matching TRBD1. With V trimmed by 4 bases and J by 3 bases, 4 bases remained unmatched. This CDR3 contains 15 residues. The germline V gene has CDR1 SGHDN and CDR2 FVKESK. CDR3 amino acids: CASSLGQGNNQPQHF. The CDR3, as DNA: TGTGCCAGCAGCCTCGGACAGGGGAACAATCAGCCCCAGCATTTT.

V usage is TRBV5-6 and J usage is TRBJ2-5, with TRBD2 matching 8 bases. The CDR3 loop spans 14 amino acids. The germline V gene encodes CDR1 SGHDT and CDR2 YYEEEE. V was pared by 1 base and J by 9 bases, with 8 bases of the junction left unmatched. Here the CDR3 DNA reads TGTGCCAGCAGCTTGCGCGGGACGGGAGGGGCCCAGTACTTC. Amino acids: CASSLRGTGGAQYF.

The genes are TRBV28 and TRBJ1-2; 11 bases align to TRBD1. J gave up 7 bases and V 1 base, and 5 bases lay outside the gene matches. The CDR3 extends over 15 amino acids. Germline V lookup: CDR1 MDHEN, CDR2 SYDVKM. Here the CDR3 reads CASSLSGTGGSGYTF. DNA of the CDR3: TGTGCCAGCAGTTTATCCGGGACAGGGGGAAGTGGCTACACCTTC.

This chain links TRBV3-1 (or the pseudogene TRBV3-2) with TRBJ1-2, with unresolved D. Germline V CDR1 and CDR2: LGHDT, YNNKEL (reference sequence). This CDR3 is built from 14 residues. The V and J ends lost 2 bases and 0 bases respectively, with 7 bases between them. Here the CDR3 reads CASSQPVANYGYTF. In DNA form, the CDR3 reads TGTGCCAGCAGCCAACCGGTCGCTAACTATGGCTACACCTTC.

This clone appeared once. The chain combines TRBV11-2 with TRBJ2-1; TRBD2 matches at 10 bases. Looked up from germline, CDR1 is SGHAT and CDR2 is FQNNGV. The CDR3 covers 17 residues. The junction had 6 bases not matched to a gene; V was cut back by 0 bases and J by 4 bases. The CDR3 nucleotides read TGTGCCAGCAGCTTAGAGGGTAGGACTAGCGGATACAATGAGCAGTTCTTC. Translation: CASSLEGRTSGYNEQFF.

V and J are TRBV5-1 and TRBJ1-6; the D gene is possibly TRBD1 (6 bases). CDR1 SGHRS and CDR2 YFSETQ come from the germline V gene. The CDR3 has 16 residues. The ends were cut back, 2 bases at V and 7 bases at J, with 16 bases in the middle. The CDR3 DNA reads TGCGCCAGCAGCTTTTCAGGGGTCGAGGGCAATTCACCCCTCCACTTT. The encoded protein is CASSFSGVEGNSPLHF.